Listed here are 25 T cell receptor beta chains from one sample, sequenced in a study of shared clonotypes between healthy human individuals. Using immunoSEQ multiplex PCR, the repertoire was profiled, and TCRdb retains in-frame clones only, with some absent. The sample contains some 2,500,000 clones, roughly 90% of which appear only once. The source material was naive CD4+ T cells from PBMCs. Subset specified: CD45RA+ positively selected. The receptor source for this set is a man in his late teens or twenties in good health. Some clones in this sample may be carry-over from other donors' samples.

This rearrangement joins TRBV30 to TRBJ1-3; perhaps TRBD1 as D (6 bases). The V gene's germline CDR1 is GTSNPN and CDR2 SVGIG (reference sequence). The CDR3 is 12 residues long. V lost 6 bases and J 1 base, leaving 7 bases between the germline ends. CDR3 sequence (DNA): TGTGCCTGCACAGGGTCTGGAAACACCATATATTTT. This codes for CACTGSGNTIYF.

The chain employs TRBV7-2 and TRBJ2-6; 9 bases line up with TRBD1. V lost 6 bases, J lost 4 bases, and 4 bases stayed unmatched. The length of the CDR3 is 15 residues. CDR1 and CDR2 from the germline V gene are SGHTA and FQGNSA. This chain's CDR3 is CASRLQGAGANVLTF. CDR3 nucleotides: TGTGCCAGCAGGCTACAGGGGGCCGGGGCCAACGTCCTGACTTTC.

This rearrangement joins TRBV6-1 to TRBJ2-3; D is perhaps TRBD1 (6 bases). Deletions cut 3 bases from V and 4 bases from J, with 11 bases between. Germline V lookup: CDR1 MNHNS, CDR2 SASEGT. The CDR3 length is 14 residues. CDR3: CASSDRTVADTQYF. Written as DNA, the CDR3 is TGTGCCAGCAGTGATAGGACAGTCGCAGATACGCAGTATTTT.

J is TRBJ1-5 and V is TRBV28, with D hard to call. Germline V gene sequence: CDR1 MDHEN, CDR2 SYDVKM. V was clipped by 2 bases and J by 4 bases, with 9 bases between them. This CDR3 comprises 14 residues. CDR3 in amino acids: CASSLGRINQPQHF. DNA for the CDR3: TGTGCCAGCAGTTTAGGTCGGATTAATCAGCCCCAGCATTTT.

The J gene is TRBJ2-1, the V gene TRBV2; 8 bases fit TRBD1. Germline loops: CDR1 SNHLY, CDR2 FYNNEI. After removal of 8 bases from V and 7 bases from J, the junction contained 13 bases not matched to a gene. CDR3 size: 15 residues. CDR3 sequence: CASGEDRAFWNEQFF. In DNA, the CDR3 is TGTGCCAGCGGGGAGGACAGGGCGTTTTGGAATGAGCAGTTCTTC.

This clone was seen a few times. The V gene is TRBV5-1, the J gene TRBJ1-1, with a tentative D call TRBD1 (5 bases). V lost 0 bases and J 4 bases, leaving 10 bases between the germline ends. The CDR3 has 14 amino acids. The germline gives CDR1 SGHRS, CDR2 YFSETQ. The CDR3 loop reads CASSLVAGRTEAFF. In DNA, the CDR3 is TGCGCCAGCAGCTTGGTGGCAGGGCGCACTGAAGCTTTCTTT.

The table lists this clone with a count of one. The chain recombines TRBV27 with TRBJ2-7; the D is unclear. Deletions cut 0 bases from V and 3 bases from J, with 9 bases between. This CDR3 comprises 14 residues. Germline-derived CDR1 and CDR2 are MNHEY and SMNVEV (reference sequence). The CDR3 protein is CASSLSGRNYEQYF. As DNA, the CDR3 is TGTGCCAGCAGTTTATCGGGCAGAAACTACGAGCAGTACTTC.

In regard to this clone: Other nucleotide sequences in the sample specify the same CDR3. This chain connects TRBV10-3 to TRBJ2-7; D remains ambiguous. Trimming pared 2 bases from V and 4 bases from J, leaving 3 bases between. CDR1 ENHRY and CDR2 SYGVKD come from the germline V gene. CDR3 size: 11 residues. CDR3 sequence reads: CAISERYEQYF. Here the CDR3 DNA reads TGTGCCATCAGTGAGAGGTACGAGCAGTACTTC.

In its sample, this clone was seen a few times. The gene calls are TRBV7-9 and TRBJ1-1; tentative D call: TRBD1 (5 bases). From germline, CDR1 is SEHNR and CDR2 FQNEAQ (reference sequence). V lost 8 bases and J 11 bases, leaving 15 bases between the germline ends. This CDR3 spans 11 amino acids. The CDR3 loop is CASGAGVTAFF. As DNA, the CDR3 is TGTGCCAGCGGGGCGGGGGTTACGGCTTTCTTT.

The CDR3: CASSYLIPAGVSEQYF. The CDR3 bases are TGTGCCAGCAGCTACCTGATACCTGCAGGGGTTAGCGAGCAGTACTTC. The chain combines TRBV5-8 with TRBJ2-7, with D possibly matching TRBD1 (6 bases). Germline lookup yields CDR1 SGHTS and CDR2 YDEGEE. The CDR3 spans 16 residues. V lost 3 bases and J 6 bases, leaving 22 bases between the germline ends. The full variable domain, with the rest looked up from reference TRBV5-8 and TRBJ2-7, is EAGVTQSPTHLIKTRGQQATLRCSPISGHTSVYWYQQALGLGLQFLLWYDEGEERNRGNFPPRFSGRQFPNYSSELNVNALELEDSALYLCASSYLIPAGVSEQYFGPGTRLTVT.

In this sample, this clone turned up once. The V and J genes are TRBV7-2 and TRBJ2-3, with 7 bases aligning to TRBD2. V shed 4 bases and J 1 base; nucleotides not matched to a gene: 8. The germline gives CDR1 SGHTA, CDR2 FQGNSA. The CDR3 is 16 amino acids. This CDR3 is CASSSRLAAGTDTQYF. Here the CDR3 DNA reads TGTGCCAGCAGCTCCAGACTAGCAGCCGGCACAGATACGCAGTATTTT.

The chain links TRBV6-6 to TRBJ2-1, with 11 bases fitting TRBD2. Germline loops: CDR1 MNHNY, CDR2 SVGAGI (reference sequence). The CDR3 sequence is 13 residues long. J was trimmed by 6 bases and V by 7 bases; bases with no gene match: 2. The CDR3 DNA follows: TGTGCCAGCAACCTAGCGGGAGGCAATGAGCAGTTCTTC. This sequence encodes CASNLAGGNEQFF.

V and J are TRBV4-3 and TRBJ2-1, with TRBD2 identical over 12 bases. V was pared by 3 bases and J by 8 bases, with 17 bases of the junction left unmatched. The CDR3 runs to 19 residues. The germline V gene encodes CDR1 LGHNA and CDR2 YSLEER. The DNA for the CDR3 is TGCGCCAGCAGCCAGAGGACCCCAACTAGCGGGAGGCTCACCCATGAGCAGTTCTTC. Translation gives CASSQRTPTSGRLTHEQFF.

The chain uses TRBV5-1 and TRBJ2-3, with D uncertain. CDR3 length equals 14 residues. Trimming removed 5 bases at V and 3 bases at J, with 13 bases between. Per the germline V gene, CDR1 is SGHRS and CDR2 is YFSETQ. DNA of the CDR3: TGCGCCAGCAGGACCGGCGACGGGACAGATACGCAGTATTTT. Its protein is CASRTGDGTDTQYF.

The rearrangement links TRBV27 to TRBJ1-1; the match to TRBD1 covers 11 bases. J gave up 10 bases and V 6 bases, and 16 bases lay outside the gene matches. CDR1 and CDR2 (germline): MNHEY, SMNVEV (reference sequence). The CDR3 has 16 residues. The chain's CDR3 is CASSQAVPGQGGTAFF. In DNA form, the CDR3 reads TGTGCCAGCAGCCAAGCCGTCCCGGGACAGGGGGGGACAGCTTTCTTT.

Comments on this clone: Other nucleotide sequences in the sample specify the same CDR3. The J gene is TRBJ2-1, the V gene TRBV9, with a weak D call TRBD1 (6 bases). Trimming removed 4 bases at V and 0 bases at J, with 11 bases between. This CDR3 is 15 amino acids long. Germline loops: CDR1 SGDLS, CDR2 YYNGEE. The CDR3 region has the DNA TGTGCCAGCAGCCTTCAGGGGAGCTCCTACAATGAGCAGTTCTTC. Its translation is CASSLQGSSYNEQFF.

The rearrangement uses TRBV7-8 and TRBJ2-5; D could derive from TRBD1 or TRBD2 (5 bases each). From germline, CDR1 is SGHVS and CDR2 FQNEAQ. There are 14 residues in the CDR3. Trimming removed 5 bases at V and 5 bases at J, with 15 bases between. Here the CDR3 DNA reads TGTGCCAGCAGCCTCGCCTGGGACGGGGAGACCCAGTACTTC. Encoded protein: CASSLAWDGETQYF.

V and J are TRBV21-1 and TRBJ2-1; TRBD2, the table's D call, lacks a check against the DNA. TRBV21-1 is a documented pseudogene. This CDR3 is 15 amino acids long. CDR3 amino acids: CASSKGGYIGRSTFF. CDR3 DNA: TGTGCCAGCAGCAAAGGGGGGTATATCGGGAGATCCACATTCTTC.

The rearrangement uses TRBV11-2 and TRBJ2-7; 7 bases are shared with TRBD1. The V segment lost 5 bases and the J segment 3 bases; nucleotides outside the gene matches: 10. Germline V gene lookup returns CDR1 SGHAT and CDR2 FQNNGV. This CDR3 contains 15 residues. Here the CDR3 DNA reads TGTGCCAGCAGCCGAGCTGGACAGGCGGGCTACGAGCAGTACTTC. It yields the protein CASSRAGQAGYEQYF.

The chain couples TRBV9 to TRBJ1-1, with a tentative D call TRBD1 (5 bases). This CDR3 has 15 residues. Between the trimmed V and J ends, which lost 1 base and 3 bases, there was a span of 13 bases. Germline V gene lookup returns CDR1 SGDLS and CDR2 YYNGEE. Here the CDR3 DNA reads TGTGCCAGCAGCGTAACGGGGCCACCCTACACTGAAGCTTTCTTT. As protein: CASSVTGPPYTEAFF. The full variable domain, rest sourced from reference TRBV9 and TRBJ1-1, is DSGVTQTPKHLITATGQRVTLRCSPRSGDLSVYWYQQSLDQGLQFLIQYYNGEERAKGNILERFSAQQFPDLHSELNLSSLELGDSALYFCASSVTGPPYTEAFFGQGTRLTVV.

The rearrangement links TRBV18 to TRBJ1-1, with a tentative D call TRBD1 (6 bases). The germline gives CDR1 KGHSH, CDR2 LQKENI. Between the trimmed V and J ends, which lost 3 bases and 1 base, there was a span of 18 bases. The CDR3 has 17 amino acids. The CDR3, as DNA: TGTGCCAGCTCACCCTTACCCACGGGACACTCGAACACTGAAGCTTTCTTT. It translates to CASSPLPTGHSNTEAFF.

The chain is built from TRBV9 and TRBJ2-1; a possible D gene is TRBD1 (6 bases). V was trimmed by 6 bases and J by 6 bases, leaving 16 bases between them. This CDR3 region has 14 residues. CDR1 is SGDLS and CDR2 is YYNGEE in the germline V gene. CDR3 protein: CASMGDIRGNEQFF. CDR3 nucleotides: TGTGCCAGCATGGGGGACATACGTGGCAATGAGCAGTTCTTC.

CDR3 sequence: CASSPPRRSEHRLTGELFF. The CDR3 DNA reads as TGTGCCAGTAGCCCCCCCCGCAGGTCAGAACACCGGCTCACCGGGGAGCTGTTTTTT. This sequence joins TRBV19 and TRBJ2-2; D is unclear. The CDR3 is made up of 19 amino acids. Germline values: CDR1 LNHDA, CDR2 SQIVND (reference sequence). V lost 6 bases to trimming and J lost 4 bases, with 27 bases between them.

The CDR3 nucleotides read TGTGCCACCAGCAGAGGCCAACGGGTCTTGGCAACTAATGAAAAACTGTTTTTT. It specifies CATSRGQRVLATNEKLFF. The V call is TRBV15, the J call TRBJ1-4; no definite D call. This CDR3 has 18 residues. Trimming took 1 base from V and 0 from J, leaving 15 bases between them. Germline CDR1 LNHNV, CDR2 YYDKDF (reference sequence). The complete variable domain, with remaining parts taken from reference TRBV15 and TRBJ1-4, reads DAMVIQNPRYQVTQFGKPVTLSCSQTLNHNVMYWYQQKSSQAPKLLFHYYDKDFNNEADTPDNFQSRRPNTSFCFLDIRSPGLGDTAMYLCATSRGQRVLATNEKLFFGSGTQLSVL.

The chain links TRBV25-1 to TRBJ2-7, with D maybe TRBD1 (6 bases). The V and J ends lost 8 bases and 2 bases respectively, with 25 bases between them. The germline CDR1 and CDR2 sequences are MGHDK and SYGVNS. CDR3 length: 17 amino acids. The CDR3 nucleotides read TGTGCCAGCTTCCGGGCCCTTATACCGGGACAAACCTACGAGCAGTACTTC. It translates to CASFRALIPGQTYEQYF.